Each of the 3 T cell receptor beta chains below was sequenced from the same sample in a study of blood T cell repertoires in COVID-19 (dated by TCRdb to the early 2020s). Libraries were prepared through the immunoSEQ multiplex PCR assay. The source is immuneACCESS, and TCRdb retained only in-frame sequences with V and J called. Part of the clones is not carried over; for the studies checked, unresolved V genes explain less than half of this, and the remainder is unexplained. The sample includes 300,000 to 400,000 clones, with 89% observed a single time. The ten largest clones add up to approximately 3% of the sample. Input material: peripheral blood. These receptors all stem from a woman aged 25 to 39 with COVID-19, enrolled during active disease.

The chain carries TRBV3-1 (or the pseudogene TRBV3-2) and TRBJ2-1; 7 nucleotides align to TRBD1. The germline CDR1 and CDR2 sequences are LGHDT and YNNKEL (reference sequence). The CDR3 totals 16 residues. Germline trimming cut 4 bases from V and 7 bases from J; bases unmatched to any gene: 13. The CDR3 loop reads CASSRGQVLDWNEQFF. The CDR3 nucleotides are TGTGCCAGCAGCCGAGGACAGGTTCTTGATTGGAATGAGCAGTTCTTC.

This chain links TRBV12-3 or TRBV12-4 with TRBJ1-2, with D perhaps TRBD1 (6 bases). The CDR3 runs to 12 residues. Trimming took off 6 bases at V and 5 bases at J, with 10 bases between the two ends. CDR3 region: CASSSQGYGYTF. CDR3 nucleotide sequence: TGTGCCAGCAGCTCGCAGGGGTATGGCTACACCTTC.

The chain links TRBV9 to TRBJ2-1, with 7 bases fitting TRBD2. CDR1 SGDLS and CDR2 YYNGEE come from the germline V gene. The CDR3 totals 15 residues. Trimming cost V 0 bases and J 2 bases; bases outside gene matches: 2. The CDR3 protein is CASSVVAGAYNEQFF. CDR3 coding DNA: TGTGCCAGCAGCGTAGTTGCGGGGGCCTACAATGAGCAGTTCTTC.